The clone carrying this TCR beta chain was counted only a few times. Its target is not known. The CDR3 is 16 residues long. Germline V gene sequence: CDR1 MNHEY, CDR2 SVGEGT. Trimming cost V 0 bases and J 8 bases, with 19 bases left between them. The data belong to a study of T cell responses to AZD1222 COVID-19 vaccine. Assay used: immunoSEQ multiplex PCR; TCRdb lists only in-frame clones, some missing. This table holds about 100,000 clones, approximately 86% found once. Broader study findings: The donor group comprised mostly white British people and more females; the analysis possibly underestimated clonal diversity.

The genes are TRBV6-2 or TRBV6-3 and TRBJ1-2; no definite D call. The sequence came from an adult in good health. The sequences come from peripheral blood, collected on day 0 of AZD1222 vaccination. The CDR3 protein is CASSYSSLLPGKGYTF. Written as DNA, the CDR3 is TGTGCCAGCAGTTACTCGAGTTTACTCCCCGGAAAGGGCTACACCTTC.